Reported below is one T cell receptor beta chain. Its antigen is undetermined. The data were taken from a study of early T cells in non-severe SARS-CoV-2 infection. Study-wide points: Private and CD4 specificities were missed by VDJdb matching, which favored anti-spike CD8 responses.

Germline V lookup: CDR1 LGHNA, CDR2 YNFKEQ. The CDR3 extends over 16 amino acids. J lost 2 bases, V lost 1 base, and 5 bases had no gene match. Each cDNA molecule carried a unique molecular identifier. Each CDR3 protein gets one entry after TCRdb re-called the 5' RACE reads with MiXCR. The profile shows 70,000 to 80,000 distinct CDR3 sequences, 9.5% to 15% of them singletons. This TCR came from an adult who was a healthcare worker with PCR-confirmed SARS-CoV-2 infection or an uninfected control (not recorded which). The rearrangement links TRBV4-2 to TRBJ2-3; 8 nucleotides agree with TRBD1. This specimen was whole blood, taken at baseline. This CDR3 reads CASSQAGQASTDTQYF. Here the CDR3 DNA reads TGTGCCAGCAGCCAAGCGGGACAGGCTTCCACAGATACGCAGTATTTT.